Listed here are 27 T cell receptor beta chains from one sample, sequenced in a study of T cell responses to AZD1222 COVID-19 vaccine. Only in-frame clones appear in the TCRdb table, and some are missing; sequencing was by immunoSEQ multiplex PCR. The sample has roughly 150,000 clones, about 87% seen once. This specimen was peripheral blood, taken 28 days after the second AZD1222 dose. The receptors stem from an adult who received the AZD1222 COVID-19 vaccine.

V and J are TRBV5-1 and TRBJ2-1; 9 nucleotides align to TRBD2. The trim removed 1 base at V and 4 bases at J, leaving 3 bases unmatched. The length of the CDR3 is 15 residues. Germline CDR1 is SGHRS and CDR2 is YFSETQ. As DNA, the CDR3 is TGCGCCAGCAGCTTGATAGCGGGGGAATACAATGAGCAGTTCTTC. It encodes CASSLIAGEYNEQFF.

Only a few counts were recorded for this clone. This specimen includes other DNA sequences encoding the same CDR3. The genes are TRBV24-1 and TRBJ2-7; D not certain. The V and J ends lost 4 bases and 3 bases respectively, with 3 bases between them. This CDR3 spans 11 amino acids. Germline assignment: CDR1 KGHDR and CDR2 SFDVKD. This chain's CDR3 is CATSDLYEQYF. DNA for the CDR3: TGTGCCACCAGTGACCTCTACGAGCAGTACTTC.

The chain combines TRBV30 with TRBJ1-1, with a possible D match to TRBD1 (6 bases). Germline values: CDR1 GTSNPN, CDR2 SVGIG (reference sequence). The CDR3 runs to 13 residues. V was pared by 3 bases and J by 0 bases, with 8 bases between. CDR3 residues: CAWRTGMNTEAFF. The CDR3 DNA reads as TGTGCCTGGAGAACAGGGATGAACACTGAAGCTTTCTTT.

The chain uses TRBV6-2 or TRBV6-3 and TRBJ1-5; the D is unclear. This CDR3 has 12 residues. Germline lookup yields CDR1 MNHEY and CDR2 SVGEGT. V was clipped by 0 bases and J by 7 bases, with 4 bases between them. The CDR3 is CASSYSRQPQHF. DNA of the CDR3: TGTGCCAGCAGTTACTCTCGACAGCCCCAGCATTTT.

This clone was recorded once. The genes are TRBV28 and TRBJ1-3; D is possibly TRBD1 (5 bases). The length of the CDR3 is 14 residues. Germline CDR1 and CDR2: MDHEN and SYDVKM. Trimming removed 4 bases from V and 4 bases from J, with 11 bases in between. The CDR3 nucleotides are TGTGCCAGCAGTTCCCAGGGTTTGGGAAACACCATATATTTT. Translating it yields CASSSQGLGNTIYF. The full variable domain, in which reference TRBV28 and TRBJ1-3 provide the parts outside the CDR3, is DVKVTQSSRYLVKRTGEKVFLECVQDMDHENMFWYRQDPGLGLRLIYFSYDVKMKEKGDIPEGYSVSREKKERFSLILESASTNQTSMYLCASSSQGLGNTIYFGEGSWLTVV.

This sequence joins TRBV7-2 and TRBJ1-2; 8 bases are shared with TRBD1. V shed 5 bases and J 4 bases; nucleotides not matched to a gene: 15. CDR1 is SGHTA, CDR2 FQGNSA, per germline. The CDR3 length is 17 residues. The CDR3 sequence: CASSTLQLGQGPYGYTF. The CDR3 bases are TGTGCCAGCAGCACACTCCAACTCGGACAGGGACCCTATGGCTACACCTTC.

V gene TRBV12-3 or TRBV12-4 combines with J gene TRBJ2-5, with a possible D match to TRBD1 (6 bases). Trimming stripped 5 bases from V and 7 bases from J, with 14 bases between. This CDR3 is 13 amino acids long. In nucleotides, the CDR3 is TGTGCCAGCAGTACAGGGACCGCCCGGACCCAGTACTTC. Translating it yields CASSTGTARTQYF.

The sample holds a few counts of this clone. The CDR3 sequence: CASTSRNTGELFF. The CDR3 DNA follows: TGTGCCAGCACCAGCAGGAACACCGGGGAGCTGTTTTTT. The V gene is TRBV10-3, the J gene TRBJ2-2; D remains ambiguous. From germline, CDR1 is ENHRY and CDR2 SYGVKD. Trimming cost V 10 bases and J 1 base, with 10 bases left between them. The CDR3 is 13 amino acids.

The chain recombines TRBV5-6 with TRBJ1-6; 12 bases align to TRBD1. Unmatched junction bases numbered 13, after V lost 4 bases and J lost 8 bases. The germline V gene encodes CDR1 SGHDT and CDR2 YYEEEE. The CDR3 has 18 amino acids. CDR3 DNA sequence: TGTGCCAGCAGCCGAGGGACAGGGGGCTACAATCAGGATTCACCCCTCCACTTT. This gives the protein CASSRGTGGYNQDSPLHF.

CDR3 sequence reads: CASSLDLYTEAFF. The CDR3, as DNA: TGTGCCAGCAGCTTAGATCTGTACACTGAAGCTTTCTTT. The chain recombines TRBV11-2 with TRBJ1-1; D gene uncertain. The germline V gene encodes CDR1 SGHAT and CDR2 FQNNGV. The CDR3 sequence is 13 residues long. V lost 0 bases and J lost 3, with 5 bases in between.

CDR3 coding DNA: TGTGCCTGGAGACTAGCGGGAGCTTTGGTAGATGAGCAGTTCTTC. Amino acid sequence: CAWRLAGALVDEQFF. The rearrangement joins TRBV30 to TRBJ2-1; 11 positions agree with TRBD2. Trimming cost V 3 bases and J 8 bases; bases outside gene matches: 9. The V gene's germline CDR1 is GTSNPN and CDR2 SVGIG (reference sequence). The CDR3 contains 15 residues.

The V and J genes are TRBV19 and TRBJ1-4; D is unresolved. The V gene lost 8 bases and the J gene lost 7 bases, with 11 bases spanning the gap. The CDR3 consists of 12 residues. CDR1 and CDR2 from the germline V gene are LNHDA and SQIVND (reference sequence). The CDR3 sequence is CASGEGGEKLFF. CDR3 DNA: TGTGCCAGTGGAGAGGGAGGTGAAAAACTGTTTTTT.

The V gene is TRBV3-1 (or the pseudogene TRBV3-2), the J gene TRBJ1-2; D may be TRBD1 (5 bases). This CDR3 comprises 15 residues. Germline lookup yields CDR1 LGHDT and CDR2 YNNKEL (reference sequence). V was trimmed by 0 bases and J by 8 bases, leaving 16 bases between them. CDR3 DNA sequence: TGTGCCAGCAGCCAAGAGGGTGTCCAGGGAGTCGGCTACACCTTC. This gives the protein CASSQEGVQGVGYTF.

The chain employs TRBV10-3 and TRBJ1-2, with 7 nucleotides matching TRBD1. V lost 7 bases and J lost 6; bases outside the gene matches: 8. This CDR3 has 13 residues. CDR1 and CDR2 from the germline V gene are ENHRY and SYGVKD. In DNA form, the CDR3 reads TGTGCCATCACCGGGACAGCTAAGGATGGCTACACCTTC. Translated, it gives CAITGTAKDGYTF.

V usage is TRBV15 and J usage is TRBJ2-7, with D perhaps matching TRBD2 (5 bases). The CDR3 is 17 amino acids. V was pared by 0 bases and J by 7 bases, with 22 bases between. Germline CDR1 LNHNV, CDR2 YYDKDF (reference sequence). The CDR3 coding sequence is TGTGCCACCAGCAGAGATCGAGAACGGCCTAAGCGGAGTGAGCAGTACTTC. Protein: CATSRDRERPKRSEQYF.

The chain combines TRBV9 with TRBJ2-4, with 9 bases identical to TRBD1. The CDR3 runs to 14 residues. Germline assignment: CDR1 SGDLS and CDR2 YYNGEE. The junction had 2 bases not matched to a gene; V was cut back by 0 bases and J by 7 bases. CDR3 bases: TGTGCCAGCAGCGTAGGCGGACAGGGGAACATTCAGTACTTC. Amino acids: CASSVGGQGNIQYF.

The genes are TRBV24-1 and TRBJ2-7; D possibly uses TRBD1 or TRBD2 (5 bases each). V was clipped by 5 bases and J by 2 bases, with 15 bases between them. The germline CDR1 and CDR2 sequences are KGHDR and SFDVKD. The CDR3 is made up of 15 amino acids. CDR3: CATSVWGNGAYEQYF. CDR3 nucleotides: TGTGCCACCAGTGTATGGGGGAATGGGGCCTACGAGCAGTACTTC.

This clone was observed a few times. The chain couples TRBV6-2 or TRBV6-3 to TRBJ1-4; possible D gene TRBD1, 5 bases. This CDR3 is built from 16 residues. V dropped 6 bases and J dropped 6 bases, with 20 bases sitting between them. Germline V lookup: CDR1 MNHEY, CDR2 SVGEGT. As DNA, the CDR3 is TGTGCCAGCAGCCCTAGTGGGGGATATTTGGATGAAAAACTGTTTTTT. Its translation is CASSPSGGYLDEKLFF.

This chain links TRBV7-3 with TRBJ2-2, with D possibly TRBD1 on 5 matching bases. The CDR3 is 14 residues long. Germline lookup yields CDR1 SGHTA and CDR2 FQGTGA. V was trimmed by 4 bases and J by 6 bases, leaving 12 bases between them. The CDR3: CASSSDTIAGELFF. DNA for the CDR3: TGTGCCAGCAGCTCGGACACTATCGCCGGGGAGCTGTTTTTT.

The chain combines TRBV19 with TRBJ2-7, with 8 bases that match TRBD1. Germline V gene sequence: CDR1 LNHDA, CDR2 SQIVND (reference sequence). Trimming removed 0 bases from V and 0 bases from J; junction bases left unmatched: 7. The CDR3 contains 17 residues. The CDR3 sequence: CASSIEGTGPSSYEQYF. In nucleotides, the CDR3 is TGTGCCAGTAGTATAGAAGGGACAGGTCCTAGCTCCTACGAGCAGTACTTC.

This chain connects TRBV19 to TRBJ2-1; 12 positions agree with TRBD2. The CDR3 is made up of 15 amino acids. V trimming: 1 base; J trimming: 7 bases; junction bases outside the gene matches: 2. Germline V gene sequence: CDR1 LNHDA, CDR2 SQIVND (reference sequence). CDR3 loop: CASSIVLAGGNEQFF. DNA of the CDR3: TGTGCCAGTAGTATAGTCCTAGCGGGAGGGAATGAGCAGTTCTTC.

The chain combines TRBV28 with TRBJ2-3, with 7 bases aligning to TRBD1. The V segment lost 8 bases and the J segment 0 bases; nucleotides outside the gene matches: 5. The CDR3 runs to 14 residues. Germline V gene data show CDR1 as MDHEN and CDR2 as SYDVKM. CDR3: CASRQGLSTDTQYF. The CDR3 region has the DNA TGTGCCAGCCGACAGGGCTTAAGCACAGATACGCAGTATTTT. Complete variable domain (other parts from reference TRBV28 and TRBJ2-3): DVKVTQSSRYLVKRTGEKVFLECVQDMDHENMFWYRQDPGLGLRLIYFSYDVKMKEKGDIPEGYSVSREKKERFSLILESASTNQTSMYLCASRQGLSTDTQYFGPGTRLTVL.

This chain joins TRBV3-1 (or the pseudogene TRBV3-2) and TRBJ2-3, with TRBD1 matching over 7 bases. Per germline, CDR1 LGHDT and CDR2 YNNKEL (reference sequence). With V trimmed by 1 base and J by 1 base, 8 bases remained unmatched. The CDR3 contains 17 residues. The CDR3 sequence: CASSQVVGTVGTDTQYF. DNA for the CDR3: TGTGCCAGCAGCCAAGTTGTAGGGACAGTGGGCACAGATACGCAGTATTTT.

This clone was picked up many times. J is TRBJ2-2 and V is TRBV4-1, with a weak D call TRBD1 (5 bases). Germline assignment: CDR1 MGHRA and CDR2 YSYEKL. V was cut by 0 bases and J by 8 bases, with 13 bases left in between. This CDR3 has 15 amino acids. The CDR3, as DNA: TGCGCCAGCAGCCAAGATGGGGCCATTGGGGGGGAGCTGTTTTTT. Amino acids: CASSQDGAIGGELFF.

The V and J genes are TRBV7-2 and TRBJ1-1; D gene ambiguous. CDR3 length: 14 residues. Germline lookup yields CDR1 SGHTA and CDR2 FQGNSA. V lost 0 bases, J lost 4 bases, and 9 bases lay in between. The CDR3 DNA follows: TGTGCCAGCAGCTTAGCCGGTTGGCGCACTGAAGCTTTCTTT. This encodes CASSLAGWRTEAFF.

The rearrangement uses TRBV6-5 and TRBJ1-2; D might be TRBD1 (5 bases). V lost 6 bases and J 3 bases, leaving 11 bases between the germline ends. This CDR3 is built from 13 residues. Germline loops: CDR1 MNHEY, CDR2 SVGAGI. DNA of the CDR3: TGTGCCAGCAGCGATGGGGCTCACTATGGCTACACCTTC. Translated, it gives CASSDGAHYGYTF.

The CDR3 spells CASSFGLGTLQETQYF. The CDR3 nucleotides read TGCGCCAGCAGCTTTGGTCTTGGGACACTCCAAGAGACCCAGTACTTC. The chain couples TRBV5-1 to TRBJ2-5; D perhaps matches TRBD1 (6 bases). CDR3 length equals 16 residues. CDR1 is SGHRS, CDR2 YFSETQ, per germline. V was cut by 2 bases and J by 1 base, with 15 bases left in between.